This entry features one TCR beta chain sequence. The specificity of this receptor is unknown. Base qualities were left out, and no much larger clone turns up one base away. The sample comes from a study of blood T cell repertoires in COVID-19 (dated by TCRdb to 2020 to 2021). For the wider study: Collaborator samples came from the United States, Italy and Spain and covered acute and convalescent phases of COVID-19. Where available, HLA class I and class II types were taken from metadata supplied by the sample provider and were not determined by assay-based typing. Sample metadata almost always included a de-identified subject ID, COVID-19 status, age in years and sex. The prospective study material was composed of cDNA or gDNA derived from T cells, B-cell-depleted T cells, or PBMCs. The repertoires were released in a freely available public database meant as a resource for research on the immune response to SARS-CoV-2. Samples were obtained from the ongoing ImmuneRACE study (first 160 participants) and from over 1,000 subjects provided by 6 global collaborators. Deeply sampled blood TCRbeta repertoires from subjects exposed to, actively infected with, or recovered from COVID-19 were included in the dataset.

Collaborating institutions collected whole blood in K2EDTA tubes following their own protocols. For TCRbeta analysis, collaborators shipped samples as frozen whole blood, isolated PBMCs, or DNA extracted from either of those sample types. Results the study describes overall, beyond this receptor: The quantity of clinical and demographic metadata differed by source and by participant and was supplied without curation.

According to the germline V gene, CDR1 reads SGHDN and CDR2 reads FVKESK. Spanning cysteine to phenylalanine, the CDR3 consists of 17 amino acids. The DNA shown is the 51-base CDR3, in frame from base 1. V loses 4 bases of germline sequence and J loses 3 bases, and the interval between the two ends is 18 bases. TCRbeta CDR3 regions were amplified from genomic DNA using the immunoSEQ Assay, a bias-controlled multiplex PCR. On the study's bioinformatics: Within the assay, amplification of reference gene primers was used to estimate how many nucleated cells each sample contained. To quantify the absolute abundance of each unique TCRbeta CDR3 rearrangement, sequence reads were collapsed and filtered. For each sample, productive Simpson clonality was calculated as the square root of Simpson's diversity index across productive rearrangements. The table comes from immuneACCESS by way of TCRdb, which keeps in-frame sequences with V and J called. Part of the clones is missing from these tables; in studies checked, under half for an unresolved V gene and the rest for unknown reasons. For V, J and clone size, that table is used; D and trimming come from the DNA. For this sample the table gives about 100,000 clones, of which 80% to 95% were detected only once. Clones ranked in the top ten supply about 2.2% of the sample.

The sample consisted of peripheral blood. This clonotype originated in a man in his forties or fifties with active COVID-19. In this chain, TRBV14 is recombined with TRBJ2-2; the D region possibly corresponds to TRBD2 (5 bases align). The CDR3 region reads CASSPTRRSGYTGELFF. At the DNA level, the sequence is TGTGCCAGCAGCCCCACCCGGCGGAGCGGCTACACCGGGGAGCTGTTTTTT.